A single sample gave rise to the 23 T cell receptor beta chains below, sequenced in a study of blood T cell repertoires in COVID-19. The table came from immunoSEQ multiplex PCR; TCRdb's copy has only in-frame clones and leaves some out. Of under 65,000 clones in the sample, about 78% were seen once. The specimen sequenced was PBMCs or T cells enriched from blood (not recorded which). All receptors derive from a woman aged 50 to 60 with acute COVID-19.

The V and J genes are TRBV2 and TRBJ1-3; tentatively, D is TRBD1 (5 bases). The CDR3 has 16 amino acids. V was pared by 2 bases and J by 0 bases, with 11 bases between. The germline V gene encodes CDR1 SNHLY and CDR2 FYNNEI. CDR3 sequence: CASSEQGTLSGNTIYF. Here the CDR3 DNA reads TGTGCCAGCAGTGAACAGGGCACCCTCTCTGGAAACACCATATATTTT.

J is TRBJ2-1 and V is TRBV27; TRBD2 matches at 13 bases. With V trimmed by 5 bases and J by 7 bases, 2 bases remained unmatched. Looked up from germline, CDR1 is MNHEY and CDR2 is SMNVEV (reference sequence). There are 14 residues in the CDR3. The CDR3 region has the DNA TGTGCCAGCAGTACACTAGCGGGGGGGAATGAGCAGTTCTTC. This gives the protein CASSTLAGGNEQFF.

The chain links TRBV3-1 (or the pseudogene TRBV3-2) to TRBJ2-5; perhaps TRBD2 as D (6 bases). Trimming shortened V by 4 bases and J by 5 bases, and 11 bases separated the two germline ends. This CDR3 region has 13 residues. Per the germline V gene, CDR1 is LGHDT and CDR2 is YNNKEL (reference sequence). CDR3: CASSPPGGETQYF. The CDR3, as DNA: TGTGCCAGCAGCCCCCCCGGGGGTGAGACCCAGTACTTC.

Turning to this clone: The identical CDR3 is also encoded by other nucleotide sequences in the sample. V and J are TRBV3-1 (or the pseudogene TRBV3-2) and TRBJ2-1; the match to TRBD1 covers 9 bases. The germline V gene encodes CDR1 LGHDT and CDR2 YNNKEL (reference sequence). After removal of 4 bases from V and 6 bases from J, the junction contained 7 bases not matched to a gene. CDR3 length: 15 amino acids. In DNA form, the CDR3 reads TGTGCCAGCAGCCGCGGACAGGGGAAGGGCAATGAGCAGTTCTTC. It encodes CASSRGQGKGNEQFF.

The chain employs TRBV5-1 and TRBJ2-3; 9 positions match TRBD1. Germline trimming cut 5 bases from V and 5 bases from J; bases unmatched to any gene: 15. CDR1 is SGHRS and CDR2 is YFSETQ in the germline V gene. The CDR3 spans 17 residues. The CDR3 sequence: CASSLGQGRLGVDTQYF. The CDR3 DNA reads TGCGCCAGCAGTCTCGGACAGGGGAGGTTGGGAGTAGATACGCAGTATTTT.

The rearrangement links TRBV5-1 to TRBJ1-5; a weak D match, TRBD1 (6 bases). The CDR3 spans 14 residues. Germline V CDR1 and CDR2: SGHRS, YFSETQ. Between the trimmed V and J ends, which lost 4 bases and 7 bases, there was a span of 15 bases. The CDR3 protein is CASSPRGGRQPQHF. The CDR3 region has the DNA TGCGCCAGCAGCCCCCGGGGGGGCCGACAGCCCCAGCATTTT.

V is TRBV6-5 and J is TRBJ1-2; no firm D call. This CDR3 is 15 amino acids long. Germline CDR1 and CDR2: MNHEY and SVGAGI. Trimming took off 0 bases at V and 4 bases at J, with 12 bases between the two ends. CDR3 sequence reads: CASSYSAIRGYGYTF. The CDR3 DNA follows: TGTGCCAGCAGTTACTCCGCGATCCGAGGCTATGGCTACACCTTC.

The gene calls are TRBV12-5 and TRBJ2-1, with D tentatively TRBD1 (6 bases). Germline values: CDR1 LGHNT, CDR2 FRNRAP. V lost 7 bases and J 13 bases, leaving 14 bases between the germline ends. The CDR3 totals 11 residues. CDR3 region: CASVSTGIQFF. In DNA form, the CDR3 reads TGTGCTAGTGTTAGCACAGGGATTCAGTTCTTC.

The chain links TRBV2 to TRBJ1-2; TRBD1 agrees at 7 bases. CDR3 length equals 14 residues. Trimming at V came to 0 bases and at J to 4 bases, leaving 2 bases not matched to a gene. Germline V gene sequence: CDR1 SNHLY, CDR2 FYNNEI. The CDR3 bases are TGTGCCAGCAGTGAAGCGGACAGGAGCTATGGCTACACCTTC. Amino acids: CASSEADRSYGYTF.

The chain couples TRBV19 to TRBJ1-5, with D maybe TRBD1 (5 bases). The CDR3 has 14 residues. V lost 7 bases and J 3 bases, leaving 13 bases between the germline ends. Per germline, CDR1 LNHDA and CDR2 SQIVND (reference sequence). The CDR3 DNA is TGTGCCAGTACGACAGTGACCTCCAATCAGCCCCAGCATTTT. Protein: CASTTVTSNQPQHF.

The gene calls are TRBV7-8 and TRBJ2-7, with 12 bases identical to TRBD2. V shed 7 bases, J shed 9 bases, and the junction held 16 bases outside the gene matches. Germline V gives CDR1 SGHVS, CDR2 FQNEAQ. CDR3 size: 16 residues. CDR3 nucleotide sequence: TGTGCCAGCAACGTAAACCAAGGACTAGCGGGGAATAGGCAGTACTTC. Residues: CASNVNQGLAGNRQYF. The variable domain in full, with the rest retrieved from reference TRBV7-8 and TRBJ2-7, is GAGVSQSPRYKVAKRGQDVALRCDPISGHVSLFWYQQALGQGPEFLTYFQNEAQLDKSGLPSDRFFAERPEGSVSTLKIQRTQQEDSAVYLCASNVNQGLAGNRQYFGPGTRLTVT.

The chain carries TRBV28 and TRBJ1-2, with 7 bases fitting TRBD1. V shed 2 bases and J 5 bases; nucleotides not matched to a gene: 8. The CDR3 length is 15 residues. Germline loops: CDR1 MDHEN, CDR2 SYDVKM. CDR3 in amino acids: CASSLATGPWYGYTF. The CDR3 region has the DNA TGTGCCAGCAGTTTAGCGACAGGGCCCTGGTATGGCTACACCTTC.

This clone was counted between two and nine times. This sequence joins TRBV11-2 and TRBJ2-2; no firm D call. V gave up 2 bases and J gave up 7 bases, with 14 bases separating them. The V gene's germline CDR1 is SGHAT and CDR2 FQNNGV. The CDR3 runs 15 residues. The CDR3, as DNA: TGTGCCAGCAGCTTAAACATGGTGGCTGGCGGGGAGCTGTTTTTT. Translation: CASSLNMVAGGELFF. The entire variable domain, with the rest obtained from reference TRBV11-2 and TRBJ2-2, is as follows: EAGVAQSPRYKIIEKRQSVAFWCNPISGHATLYWYQQILGQGPKLLIQFQNNGVVDDSQLPKDRFSAERLKGVDSTLKIQPAKLEDSAVYLCASSLNMVAGGELFFGEGSRLTVL.

DNA of the CDR3: TGTGCCAGCAGCTGGGGGACAGGCCAAGAGACCCAGTACTTC. Protein sequence: CASSWGTGQETQYF. The chain couples TRBV11-2 to TRBJ2-5; 8 bases fit TRBD1. Germline CDR1 is SGHAT and CDR2 is FQNNGV. This CDR3 contains 14 residues. V trimming: 4 bases; J trimming: 1 base; junction bases outside the gene matches: 2.

V gene TRBV5-1 combines with J gene TRBJ1-3; D is perhaps TRBD1 (6 bases). Germline CDR1 is SGHRS and CDR2 is YFSETQ. The CDR3 covers 13 residues. Trimming pared 6 bases from V and 8 bases from J, leaving 15 bases between. The CDR3 protein is CASTQEGGHTIYF. DNA for the CDR3: TGCGCCAGCACCCAGGAAGGGGGACACACCATATATTTT.

CDR3: CASSVGTGSEETQYF. The CDR3, as DNA: TGTGCCAGCAGCGTAGGGACAGGGAGCGAGGAGACCCAGTACTTC. The chain combines TRBV9 with TRBJ2-5; 8 bases fit TRBD1. This CDR3 spans 15 amino acids. Per the germline V gene, CDR1 is SGDLS and CDR2 is YYNGEE. V lost 0 bases and J lost 5; bases outside the gene matches: 6.

The chain is built from TRBV6-6 and TRBJ2-5, with 10 nucleotides matching TRBD1. Germline lookup yields CDR1 MNHNY and CDR2 SVGAGI (reference sequence). The CDR3 is made up of 13 amino acids. The V gene end was trimmed by 6 bases and the J gene end by 4 bases; junction bases not matched to a gene: 2. DNA of the CDR3: TGTGCCAGCAGAGGACAGGGGGTAGAGACCCAGTACTTC. Protein: CASRGQGVETQYF.

The chain links TRBV7-6 to TRBJ2-2; TRBD2 might be the D (6 bases). V lost 5 bases, J lost 3 bases, and 19 bases lay in between. The CDR3 is 17 amino acids. Germline values: CDR1 SGHVS, CDR2 FNYEAQ. CDR3 loop: CASSPKLRLVYTGELFF. The CDR3 DNA sequence: TGTGCCAGCAGCCCAAAACTGAGACTAGTCTACACCGGGGAGCTGTTTTTT.

This chain joins TRBV9 and TRBJ1-6; the D gene is possibly TRBD1 (6 bases). Germline lookup yields CDR1 SGDLS and CDR2 YYNGEE. Trimming stripped 4 bases from V and 6 bases from J, with 11 bases between. This CDR3 spans 14 amino acids. The CDR3 protein is CASSQTGSNSPLHF. The CDR3, as DNA: TGTGCCAGCAGCCAAACAGGGTCTAATTCACCCCTCCACTTT.

V and J are TRBV2 and TRBJ2-1; D not certain. V lost 8 bases and J 5 bases, leaving 7 bases between the germline ends. The germline CDR1 and CDR2 sequences are SNHLY and FYNNEI. The CDR3 loop spans 11 amino acids. CDR3 sequence: CASGPDNEQFF. The CDR3 DNA follows: TGTGCCAGCGGGCCGGACAATGAGCAGTTCTTC.

The chain combines TRBV28 with TRBJ2-2; 9 bases line up with TRBD1. The germline V gene has CDR1 MDHEN and CDR2 SYDVKM. V dropped 6 bases and J dropped 4; count of bases not matched to a gene: 6. The CDR3 has 15 amino acids. The CDR3 DNA reads TGTGCCAGCAGCCGGGACAGGGTGGGCACCGGGGAGCTGTTTTTT. Protein sequence: CASSRDRVGTGELFF.

The chain couples TRBV9 to TRBJ2-6; D is perhaps TRBD1 (6 bases). There are 19 residues in the CDR3. The V and J ends lost 0 bases and 2 bases respectively, with 18 bases between them. Germline V CDR1 and CDR2: SGDLS, YYNGEE. CDR3 sequence reads: CASSVASWGQLTGANVLTF. DNA for the CDR3: TGTGCCAGCAGCGTAGCTAGTTGGGGGCAGTTGACTGGGGCCAACGTCCTGACTTTC.

J is TRBJ2-1 and V is TRBV5-8; 8 nucleotides align to TRBD2. The CDR3 length is 15 residues. The germline V gene has CDR1 SGHTS and CDR2 YDEGEE. V lost 4 bases and J lost 4; bases outside the gene matches: 7. The CDR3: CASSRLGTRYNEQFF. The CDR3 bases are TGTGCCAGCAGCCGGCTCGGGACTAGATACAATGAGCAGTTCTTC.